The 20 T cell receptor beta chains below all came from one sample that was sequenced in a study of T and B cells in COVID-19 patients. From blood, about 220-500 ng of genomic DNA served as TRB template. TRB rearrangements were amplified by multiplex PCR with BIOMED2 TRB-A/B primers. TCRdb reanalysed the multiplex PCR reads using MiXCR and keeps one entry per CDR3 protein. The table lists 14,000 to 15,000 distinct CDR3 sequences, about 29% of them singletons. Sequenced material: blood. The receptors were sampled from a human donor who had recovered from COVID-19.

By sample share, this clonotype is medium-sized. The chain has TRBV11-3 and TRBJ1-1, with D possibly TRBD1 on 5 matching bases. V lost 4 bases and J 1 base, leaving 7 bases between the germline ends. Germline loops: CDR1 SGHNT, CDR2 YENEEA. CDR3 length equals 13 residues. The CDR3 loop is CASSWDGNTEAFF. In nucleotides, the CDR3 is TGTGCCAGCAGCTGGGACGGGAACACTGAAGCTTTCTTT. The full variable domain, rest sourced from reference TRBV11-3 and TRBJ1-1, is EAGVVQSPRYKIIEKKQPVAFWCNPISGHNTLYWYLQNLGQGPELLIRYENEEAVDDSQLPKDRFSAERLKGVDSTLKIQPAELGDSAVYLCASSWDGNTEAFFGQGTRLTVV.

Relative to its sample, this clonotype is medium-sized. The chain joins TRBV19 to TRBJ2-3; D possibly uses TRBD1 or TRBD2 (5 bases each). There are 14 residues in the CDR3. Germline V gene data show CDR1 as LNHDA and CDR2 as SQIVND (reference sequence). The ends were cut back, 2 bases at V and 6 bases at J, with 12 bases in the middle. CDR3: CASSIMAGTDTQYF. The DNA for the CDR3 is TGTGCCAGTAGTATAATGGCAGGGACCGATACGCAGTATTTT.

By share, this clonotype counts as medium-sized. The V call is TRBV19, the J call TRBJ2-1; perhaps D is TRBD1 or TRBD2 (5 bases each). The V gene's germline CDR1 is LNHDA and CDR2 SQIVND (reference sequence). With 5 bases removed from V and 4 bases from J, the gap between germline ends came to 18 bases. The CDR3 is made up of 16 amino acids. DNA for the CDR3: TGTGCCAGTAGTTTCCAACCGGGACCAGCGTACAATGAGCAGTTCTTC. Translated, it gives CASSFQPGPAYNEQFF.

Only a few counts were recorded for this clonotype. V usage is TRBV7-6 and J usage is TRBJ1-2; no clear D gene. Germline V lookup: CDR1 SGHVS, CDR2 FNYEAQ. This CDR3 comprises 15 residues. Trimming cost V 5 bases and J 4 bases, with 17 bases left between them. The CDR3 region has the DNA TGTGCCAGCAGCCCGGAGTTAGAATACGGCTATGGCTACACCTTC. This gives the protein CASSPELEYGYGYTF. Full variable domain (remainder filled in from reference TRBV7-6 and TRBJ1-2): GAGVSQSPRYKVTKRGQDVALRCDPISGHVSLYWYRQALGQGPEFLTYFNYEAQQDKSGLPNDRFSAERPEGSISTLTIQRTEQRDSAMYRCASSPELEYGYGYTFGSGTRLTVV.

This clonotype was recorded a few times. The CDR3 is CASSPDRSLPLHF. DNA for the CDR3: TGTGCCAGCAGCCCCGACAGGAGCCTACCCCTCCACTTT. The rearrangement links TRBV27 to TRBJ1-6; a weak D match, TRBD1 (6 bases). The V end was cut by 6 bases, the J end by 12 bases, with 15 bases between. Germline lookup yields CDR1 MNHEY and CDR2 SMNVEV (reference sequence). CDR3 length equals 13 residues.

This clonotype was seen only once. Here the CDR3 reads CASSSPRVGAGNTIYF. DNA for the CDR3: TGTGCCAGCAGCTCCCCGAGGGTTGGTGCTGGAAACACCATATATTTT. V is TRBV5-6 and J is TRBJ1-3; no definite D call. V was trimmed by 3 bases and J by 2 bases, leaving 15 bases between them. The CDR3 contains 16 residues. Per the germline V gene, CDR1 is SGHDT and CDR2 is YYEEEE.

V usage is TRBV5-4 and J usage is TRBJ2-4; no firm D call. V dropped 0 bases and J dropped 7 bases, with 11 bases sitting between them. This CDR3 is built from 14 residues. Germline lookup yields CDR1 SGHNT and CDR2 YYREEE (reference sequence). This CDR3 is CASSLERRLNIQYF. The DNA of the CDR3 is TGTGCCAGCAGCTTGGAACGGCGGTTGAACATTCAGTACTTC.

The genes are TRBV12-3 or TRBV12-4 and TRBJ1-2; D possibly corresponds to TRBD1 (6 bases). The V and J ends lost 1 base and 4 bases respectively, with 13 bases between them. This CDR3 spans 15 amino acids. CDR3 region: CASSLVGGASYGYTF. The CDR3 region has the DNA TGTGCCAGCAGTTTAGTCGGGGGGGCTAGCTATGGCTACACCTTC.

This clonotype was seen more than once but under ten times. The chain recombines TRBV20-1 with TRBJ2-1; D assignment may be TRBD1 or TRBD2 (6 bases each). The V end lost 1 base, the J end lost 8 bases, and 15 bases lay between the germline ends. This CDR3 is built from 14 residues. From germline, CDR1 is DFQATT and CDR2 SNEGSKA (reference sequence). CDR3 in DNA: TGCAGTGCTAGAGGCCTTGGGGGGCGTCATGAGCAGTTCTTC. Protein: CSARGLGGRHEQFF.

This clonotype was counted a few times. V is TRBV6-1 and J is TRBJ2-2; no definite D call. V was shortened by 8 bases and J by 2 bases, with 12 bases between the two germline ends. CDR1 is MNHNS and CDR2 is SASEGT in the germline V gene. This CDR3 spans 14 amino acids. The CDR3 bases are TGTGCCAGCCTCTACTGGGGAAACACCGGGGAGCTGTTTTTT. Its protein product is CASLYWGNTGELFF.

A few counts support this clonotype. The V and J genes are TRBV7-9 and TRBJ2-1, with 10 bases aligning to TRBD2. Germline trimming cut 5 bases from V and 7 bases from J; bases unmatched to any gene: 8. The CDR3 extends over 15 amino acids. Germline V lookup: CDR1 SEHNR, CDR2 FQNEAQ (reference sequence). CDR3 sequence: CASSPLAGAQNEQFF. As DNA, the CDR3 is TGTGCCAGCAGCCCTCTAGCGGGGGCCCAAAATGAGCAGTTCTTC.

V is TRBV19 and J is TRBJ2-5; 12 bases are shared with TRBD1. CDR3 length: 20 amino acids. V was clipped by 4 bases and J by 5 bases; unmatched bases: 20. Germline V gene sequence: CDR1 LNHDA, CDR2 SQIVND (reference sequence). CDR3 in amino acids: CASSTPEGDRGLIGRETQYF. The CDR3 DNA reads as TGTGCCAGTAGTACCCCTGAGGGGGACAGGGGGCTGATTGGACGGGAGACCCAGTACTTC.

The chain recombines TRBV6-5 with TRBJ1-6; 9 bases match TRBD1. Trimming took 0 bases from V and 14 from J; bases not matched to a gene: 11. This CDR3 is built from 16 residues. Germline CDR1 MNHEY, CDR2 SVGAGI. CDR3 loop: CASSYSTGQGLSTLHF. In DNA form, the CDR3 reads TGTGCCAGCAGTTACTCGACGGGACAGGGTCTATCCACCCTCCACTTT.

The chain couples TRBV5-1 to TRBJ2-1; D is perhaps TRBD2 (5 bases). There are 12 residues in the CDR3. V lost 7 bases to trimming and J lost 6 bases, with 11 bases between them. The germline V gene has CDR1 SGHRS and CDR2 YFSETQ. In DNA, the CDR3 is TGCGCCAGCCGGGCCGAGGGCAATGAGCAGTTCTTC. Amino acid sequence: CASRAEGNEQFF.

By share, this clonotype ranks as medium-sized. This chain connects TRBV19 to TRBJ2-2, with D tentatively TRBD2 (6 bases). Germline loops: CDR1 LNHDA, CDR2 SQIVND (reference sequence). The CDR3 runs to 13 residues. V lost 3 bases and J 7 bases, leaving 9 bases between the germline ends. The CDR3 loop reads CASSIMGGGELFF. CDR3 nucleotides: TGTGCCAGTAGTATCATGGGAGGCGGGGAGCTGTTTTTT. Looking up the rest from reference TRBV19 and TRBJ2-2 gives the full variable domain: DGGITQSPKYLFRKEGQNVTLSCEQNLNHDAMYWYRQDPGQGLRLIYYSQIVNDFQKGDIAEGYSVSREKKESFPLTVTSAQKNPTAFYLCASSIMGGGELFFGEGSRLTVL.

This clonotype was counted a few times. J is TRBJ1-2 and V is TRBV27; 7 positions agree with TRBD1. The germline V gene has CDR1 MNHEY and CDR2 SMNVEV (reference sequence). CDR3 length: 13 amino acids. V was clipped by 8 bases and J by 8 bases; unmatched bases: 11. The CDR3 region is CASQDRAQGGYTF. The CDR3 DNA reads TGTGCCAGCCAAGACAGGGCCCAGGGCGGCTACACCTTC.

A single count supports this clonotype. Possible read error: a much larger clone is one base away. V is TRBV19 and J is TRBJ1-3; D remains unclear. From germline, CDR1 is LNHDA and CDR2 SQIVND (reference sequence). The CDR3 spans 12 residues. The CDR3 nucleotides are TGTGCCAGTAGTAACTCTGGAAACACCACATATTTT. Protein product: CASSNSGNTTYF.

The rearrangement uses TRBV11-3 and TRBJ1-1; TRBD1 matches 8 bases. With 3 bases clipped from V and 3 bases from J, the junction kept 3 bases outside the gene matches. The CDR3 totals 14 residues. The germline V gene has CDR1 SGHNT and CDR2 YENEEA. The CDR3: CASSFGTGDTEAFF. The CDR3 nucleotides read TGTGCCAGCAGCTTTGGGACAGGAGACACTGAAGCTTTCTTT. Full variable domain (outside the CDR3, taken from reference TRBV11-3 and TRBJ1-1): EAGVVQSPRYKIIEKKQPVAFWCNPISGHNTLYWYLQNLGQGPELLIRYENEEAVDDSQLPKDRFSAERLKGVDSTLKIQPAELGDSAVYLCASSFGTGDTEAFFGQGTRLTVV.

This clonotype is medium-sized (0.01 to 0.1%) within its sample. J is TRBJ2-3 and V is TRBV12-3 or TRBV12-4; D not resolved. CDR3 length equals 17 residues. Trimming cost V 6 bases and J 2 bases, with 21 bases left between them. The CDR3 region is CASSLWVRGLHTDTQYF. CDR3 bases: TGTGCCAGCAGCCTCTGGGTGAGAGGTCTCCACACAGATACGCAGTATTTT.

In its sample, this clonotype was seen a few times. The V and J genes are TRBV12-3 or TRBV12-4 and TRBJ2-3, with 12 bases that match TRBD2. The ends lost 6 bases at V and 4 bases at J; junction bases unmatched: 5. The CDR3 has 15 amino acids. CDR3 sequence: CASRPLAGGADTQYF. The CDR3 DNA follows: TGTGCCAGCAGACCCCTAGCGGGGGGGGCAGATACGCAGTATTTT.